The T cell receptor (beta chain) described here comes from a study of radiotherapy plus CTLA-4 blockade in lung cancer. Study-wide context: Disease control was seen in approximately 29% of patients, objective responses in approximately 20%.

Study-wide findings and caveats: Interferon-beta, together with early blood T cell clone dynamics, reportedly best predicted response. Clones of tumor-derived TCRs expanded in blood after radiotherapy plus ipilimumab.

Clones were sequenced by immunoSEQ multiplex PCR, and TCRdb holds only the in-frame ones, with some missing. Among some 100,000 clones listed, approximately 84% were seen once. Germline-derived CDR1 and CDR2 are SEHNR and FQNEAQ (reference sequence). Trimming stripped 3 bases from V and 5 bases from J, with 8 bases between. The CDR3 runs to 13 residues. Note on this clone: Its antigen remains unknown.

CTLA-4 blockade using ipilimumab, together with focal radiation, was received by patients with chemo-refractory metastatic non-small-cell lung cancer. This chain joins TRBV7-9 and TRBJ1-5, with D possibly being TRBD1 (5 bases). The source was peripheral blood, collected from a patient treated with radiotherapy plus ipilimumab. The clonotype was recovered from a human donor with non-small cell lung cancer who had a partial response to radiotherapy plus ipilimumab. The CDR3 here is CASSLTADQPQHF. In DNA, the CDR3 is TGTGCCAGCAGCTTGACAGCCGATCAGCCCCAGCATTTT.